This entry concerns a single T cell receptor beta chain. Authors' processing steps: Reference gene primer amplification gave nucleated cell count estimates. Clones were read by immunoSEQ multiplex PCR, and TCRdb kept only the in-frame ones, dropping some. That table furnishes V, J and clone size, whereas the DNA furnished D and trimming. The sample lists about 220,000 clones; about 81% were seen once. Seattle patients were enrolled while actively infected and followed longitudinally. Germline assignment: CDR1 SGHNT and CDR2 YYREEE (reference sequence). This CDR3 region has 14 residues. Between the trimmed V and J ends, which lost 0 bases and 7 bases, there was a span of 8 bases. The source of the sample is a study of blood T cell repertoires in COVID-19. Overall study context: Material from acute and convalescent COVID-19 was sourced from the United States, Italy and Spain. Sample material is recorded as cDNA or gDNA derived from T cells, B-cell-depleted T cells, or PBMCs.

The origin of this receptor is a woman between 65 and 79 years old with COVID-19, enrolled during active disease. Sequenced input: peripheral blood. This chain joins TRBV5-4 and TRBJ1-6; tentatively, D is TRBD1 (6 bases). This CDR3 reads CASSLETGNSPLHF. CDR3 DNA: TGTGCCAGCAGCTTGGAAACAGGGAATTCACCCCTCCACTTT.